A single sample is the source of the 7 T cell receptor beta chains below, sequenced in a study of cytomegalovirus exposure and HLA in healthy donors. The PCR was carried out with 60 Vbeta primers and 13 Jbeta primers. Measured with immunoSEQ multiplex PCR; TCRdb has only the in-frame clones, and not every one. The table lists 64,000 or so clones, over 75% of them singletons. The sequenced sample consisted of PBMCs. The receptors stem from a female donor in good health and CMV-seronegative.

The chain combines TRBV19 with TRBJ1-5, with a tentative D call TRBD1 (6 bases). This CDR3 has 15 amino acids. CDR1 and CDR2 (germline): LNHDA, SQIVND (reference sequence). Trimming shortened V by 7 bases and J by 3 bases, and 16 bases separated the two germline ends. CDR3 nucleotides: TGTGCCAGTACCACCCCGGACAGACTCAATCAGCCCCAGCATTTT. Protein product: CASTTPDRLNQPQHF.

The rearrangement joins TRBV5-5 to TRBJ1-4, with 9 bases lining up with TRBD1. Trimming cost V 4 bases and J 7 bases; bases outside gene matches: 11. The germline V gene has CDR1 SGHKS and CDR2 YYEKEE (reference sequence). CDR3 length equals 16 residues. CDR3 in amino acids: CASSVTGGADGEKLFF. The CDR3 DNA sequence: TGTGCCAGCAGCGTTACAGGGGGCGCCGACGGTGAAAAACTGTTTTTT.

The chain couples TRBV28 to TRBJ2-7; perhaps TRBD1 as D (6 bases). V was cut by 5 bases and J by 0 bases, with 17 bases left in between. The CDR3 contains 16 residues. Germline-derived CDR1 and CDR2 are MDHEN and SYDVKM. The CDR3: CASSVRDTGRSYEQYF. In DNA, the CDR3 is TGTGCCAGCAGTGTCCGGGACACCGGGCGCTCCTACGAGCAGTACTTC.

This sequence joins TRBV28 and TRBJ2-3; unclear D gene. Germline CDR1 MDHEN, CDR2 SYDVKM. V was clipped by 6 bases and J by 2 bases, with 15 bases between them. The CDR3 is 15 residues long. The CDR3 loop is CASSPLQQFTDTQYF. The CDR3 DNA is TGTGCCAGCAGCCCATTACAGCAATTCACAGATACGCAGTATTTT.

The chain carries TRBV28 and TRBJ1-2; 8 bases line up with TRBD1. The CDR3 extends over 13 amino acids. Per the germline V gene, CDR1 is MDHEN and CDR2 is SYDVKM. V gave up 6 bases and J gave up 8 bases; unmatched junction bases: 8. Written as DNA, the CDR3 is TGTGCCAGCAGGTCTCACAGGGGGGGAGGCTACACCTTC. The encoded protein is CASRSHRGGGYTF.

Concerning this clone: The junction and the germline gene differ at one end; a read error may be behind it. In DNA form, the CDR3 reads TGTGCCAGCAGCGAACCTTCCGGGACAGTCTCTGGGGCCAACGGCCTGACTTTC. Residues: CASSEPSGTVSGANGLTF. The chain has TRBV4-2 and TRBJ2-6, with 7 bases fitting TRBD1. The CDR3 consists of 18 residues. Germline assignment: CDR1 LGHNA and CDR2 YNFKEQ.

The rearrangement joins TRBV28 to TRBJ2-3, with 7 bases matching TRBD1. Germline trimming cut 5 bases from V and 4 bases from J; bases unmatched to any gene: 9. Looked up from germline, CDR1 is MDHEN and CDR2 is SYDVKM. The CDR3 has 15 amino acids. CDR3 protein: CASSQAGTAADTQYF. In DNA form, the CDR3 reads TGTGCCAGCAGTCAGGCCGGGACAGCTGCAGATACGCAGTATTTT.